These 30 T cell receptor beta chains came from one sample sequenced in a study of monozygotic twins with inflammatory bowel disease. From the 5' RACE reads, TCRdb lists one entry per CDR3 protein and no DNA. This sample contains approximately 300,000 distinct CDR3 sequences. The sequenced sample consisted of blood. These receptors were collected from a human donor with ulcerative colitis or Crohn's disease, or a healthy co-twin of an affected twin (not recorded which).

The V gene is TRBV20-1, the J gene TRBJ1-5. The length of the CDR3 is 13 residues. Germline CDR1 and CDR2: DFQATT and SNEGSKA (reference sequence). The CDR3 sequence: CSADSRNNQPQHF.

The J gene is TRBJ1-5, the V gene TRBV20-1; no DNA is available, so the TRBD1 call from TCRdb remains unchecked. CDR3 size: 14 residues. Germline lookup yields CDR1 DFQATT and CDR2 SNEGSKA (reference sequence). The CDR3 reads CSARDGRELTPQHF.

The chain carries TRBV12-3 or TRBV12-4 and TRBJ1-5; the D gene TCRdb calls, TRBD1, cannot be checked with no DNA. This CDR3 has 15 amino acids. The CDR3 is CASSATGDGNPPQHF.

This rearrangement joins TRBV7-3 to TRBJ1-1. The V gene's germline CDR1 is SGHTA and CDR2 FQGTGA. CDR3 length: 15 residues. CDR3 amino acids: CASSLGPERNTEAFF.

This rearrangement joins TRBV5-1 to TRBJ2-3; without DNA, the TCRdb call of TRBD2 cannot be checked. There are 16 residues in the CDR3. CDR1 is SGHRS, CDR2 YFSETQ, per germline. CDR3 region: CASSLGTSGRTDTQYF.

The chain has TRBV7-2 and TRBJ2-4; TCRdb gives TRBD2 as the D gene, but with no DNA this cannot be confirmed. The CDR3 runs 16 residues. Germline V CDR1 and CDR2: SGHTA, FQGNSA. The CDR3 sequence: CASSSGLALGKNIQYF.

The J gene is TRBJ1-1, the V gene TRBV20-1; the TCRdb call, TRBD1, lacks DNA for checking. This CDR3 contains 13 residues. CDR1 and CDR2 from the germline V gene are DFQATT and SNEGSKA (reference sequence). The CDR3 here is CSAKKGVNTEAFF.

The CDR3 region is CASTPGSGRGEQYF. The V and J genes are TRBV6-2 or TRBV6-3 and TRBJ2-7; the TCRdb call, TRBD2, lacks DNA for checking. The CDR3 spans 14 residues. Germline V lookup: CDR1 MNHEY, CDR2 SVGEGT.

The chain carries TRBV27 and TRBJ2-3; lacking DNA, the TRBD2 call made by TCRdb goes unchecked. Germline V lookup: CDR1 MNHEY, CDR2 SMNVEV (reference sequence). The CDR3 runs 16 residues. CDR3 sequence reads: CASSLSPSGDTDTQYF.

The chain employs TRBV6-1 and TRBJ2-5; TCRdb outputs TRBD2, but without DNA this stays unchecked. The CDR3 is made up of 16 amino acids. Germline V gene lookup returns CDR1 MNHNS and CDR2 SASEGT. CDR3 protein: CASSRRGVAGQETQYF.

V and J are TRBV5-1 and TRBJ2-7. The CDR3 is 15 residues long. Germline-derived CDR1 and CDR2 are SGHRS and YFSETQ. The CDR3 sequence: CASSLEVGGPYEQYF.

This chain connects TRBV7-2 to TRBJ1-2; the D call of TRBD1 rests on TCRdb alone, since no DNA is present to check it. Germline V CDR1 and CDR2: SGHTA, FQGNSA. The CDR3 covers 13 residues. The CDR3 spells CASSLGDRYGYTF.

CDR3 amino acids: CASSPGQGVYEQFF. This sequence joins TRBV5-1 and TRBJ2-1; TCRdb's D gene call, TRBD1, goes unchecked for lack of DNA. CDR1 and CDR2 (germline): SGHRS, YFSETQ. The CDR3 has 14 residues.

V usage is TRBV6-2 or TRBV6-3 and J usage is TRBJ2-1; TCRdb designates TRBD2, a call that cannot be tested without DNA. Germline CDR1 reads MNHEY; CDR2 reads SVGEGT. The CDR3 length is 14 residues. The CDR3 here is CATELAGKSNEQFF.

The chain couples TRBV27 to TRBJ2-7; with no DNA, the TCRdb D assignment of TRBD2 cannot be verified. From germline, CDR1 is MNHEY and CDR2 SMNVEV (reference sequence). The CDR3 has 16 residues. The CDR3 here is CASSFNGRPKVYEQYF.

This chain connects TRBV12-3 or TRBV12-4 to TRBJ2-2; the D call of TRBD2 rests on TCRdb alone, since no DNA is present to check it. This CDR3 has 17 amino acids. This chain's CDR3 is CASSLIAIELGPGELFF.

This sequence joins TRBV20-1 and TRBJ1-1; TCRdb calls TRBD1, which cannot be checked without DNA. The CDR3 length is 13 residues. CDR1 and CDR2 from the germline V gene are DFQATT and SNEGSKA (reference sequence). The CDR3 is CSASLSGATEAFF.

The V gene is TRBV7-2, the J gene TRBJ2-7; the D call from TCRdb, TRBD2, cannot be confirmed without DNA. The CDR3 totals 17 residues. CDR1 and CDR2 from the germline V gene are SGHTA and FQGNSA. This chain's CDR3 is CASSLSRRIAGGVEQYF. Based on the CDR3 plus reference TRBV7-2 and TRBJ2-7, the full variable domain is GAGVSQSPSNKVTEKGKDVELRCDPISGHTALYWYRQSLGQGLEFLIYFQGNSAPDKSGLPSDRFSAERTGGSVSTLTIQRTQQEDSAVYLCASSLSRRIAGGVEQYFGPGTRLTVT.

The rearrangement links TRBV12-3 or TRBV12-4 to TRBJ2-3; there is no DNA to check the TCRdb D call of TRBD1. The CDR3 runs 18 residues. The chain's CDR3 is CASGLRDGTTISTDTQYF.

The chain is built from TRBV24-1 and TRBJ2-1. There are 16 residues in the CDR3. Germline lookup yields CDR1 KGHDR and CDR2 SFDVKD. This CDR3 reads CATSPQSVRSYNEQIF.

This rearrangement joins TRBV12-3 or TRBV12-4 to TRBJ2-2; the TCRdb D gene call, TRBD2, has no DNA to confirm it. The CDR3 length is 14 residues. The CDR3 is CASSLGGATGELFF.

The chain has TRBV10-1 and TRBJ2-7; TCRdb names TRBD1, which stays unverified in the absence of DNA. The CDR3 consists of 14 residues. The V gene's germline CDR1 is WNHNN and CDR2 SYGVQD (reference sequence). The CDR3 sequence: CASSESRRASEQYF.

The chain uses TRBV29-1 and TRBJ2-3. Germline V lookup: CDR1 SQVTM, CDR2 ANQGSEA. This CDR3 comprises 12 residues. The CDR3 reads CSVEASTDTQYF.

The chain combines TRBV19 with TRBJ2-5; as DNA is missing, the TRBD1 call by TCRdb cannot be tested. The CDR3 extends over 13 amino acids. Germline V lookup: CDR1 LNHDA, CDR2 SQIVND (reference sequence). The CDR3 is CASSNPGIQTQYF.

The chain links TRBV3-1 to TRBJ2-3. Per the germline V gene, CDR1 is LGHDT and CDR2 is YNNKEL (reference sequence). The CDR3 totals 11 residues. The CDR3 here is CASSLTNTQYF.

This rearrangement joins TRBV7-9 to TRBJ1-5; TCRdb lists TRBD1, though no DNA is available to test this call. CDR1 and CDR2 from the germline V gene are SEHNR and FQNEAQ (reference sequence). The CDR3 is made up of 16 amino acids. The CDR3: CASSLRTGQGDQPQHF. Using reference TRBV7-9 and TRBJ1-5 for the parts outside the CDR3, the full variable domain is DTGVSQNPRHKITKRGQNVTFRCDPISEHNRLYWYRQTLGQGPEFLTYFQNEAQLEKSRLLSDRFSAERPKGSFSTLEIQRTEQGDSAMYLCASSLRTGQGDQPQHFGDGTRLSIL.

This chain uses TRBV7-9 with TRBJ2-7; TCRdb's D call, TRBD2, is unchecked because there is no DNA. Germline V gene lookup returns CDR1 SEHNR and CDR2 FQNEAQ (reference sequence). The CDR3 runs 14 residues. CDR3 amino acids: CASSLRLEGDEQYF.

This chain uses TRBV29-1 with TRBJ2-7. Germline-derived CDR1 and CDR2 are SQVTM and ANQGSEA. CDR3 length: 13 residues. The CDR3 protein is CSVEEGLFDEQYF.

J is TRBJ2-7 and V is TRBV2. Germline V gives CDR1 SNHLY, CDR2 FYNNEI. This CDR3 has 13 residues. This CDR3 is CASSEALPYEQYF.

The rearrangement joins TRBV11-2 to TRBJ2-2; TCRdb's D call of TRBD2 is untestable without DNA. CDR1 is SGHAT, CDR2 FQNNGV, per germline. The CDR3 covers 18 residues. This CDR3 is CASSPRTSGISRRGELFF.